This T cell receptor (beta chain) was recovered during a study of blood T cell repertoires in COVID-19. This clone has just a few counts. Germline lookup yields CDR1 MNHNS and CDR2 SASEGT. V was clipped by 3 bases and J by 8 bases, with 8 bases between them. The length of the CDR3 is 13 residues. Clones were sequenced by immunoSEQ multiplex PCR, and TCRdb holds only the in-frame ones, with some missing. This sample has 35,000 to 55,000 clones, with roughly 90% found just once. The sequenced material came from peripheral blood. The rearrangement uses TRBV6-1 and TRBJ1-6, with D unresolved. The clonotype originates from a man in his fifties with active COVID-19. CDR3 coding DNA: TGTGCCAGCAGTGATGACGGGTATTCACCCCTCCACTTT. Translation: CASSDDGYSPLHF.